Listed below are T cell receptor beta chains from one sample, sequenced in a study of neoadjuvant anti-PD-1 for oral cavity cancer. The table came from immunoSEQ multiplex PCR; TCRdb's copy has only in-frame clones and leaves some out. The table records 15,000 to 20,000 clones, about three quarters of them present only once. The input for sequencing was PBMCs, taken before nivolumab (anti-PD-1) treatment. All receptors come from a person aged 35-80 years with oral cavity squamous cell carcinoma. Both conserved end residues are trimmed from each CDR3. The order of the fields is V gene, CDR3 protein.

TRBV7-9 | ASSPAAGQETQY
TRBV6-6 | ASSCSSRGAYGEQY
TRBV11-2 | ASSSTPGLAF
TRBV29-1 | SVDMGDLNTEAF
TRBV6-5 | ASRGTSGGDGQF
TRBV5-5 | ASSLRVGTDTQY
TRBV6-5 | ASSVGAENTEAF
TRBV6-6 | ASSNHAGVMETQY
TRBV5-1 | ASSPGTFGYGYT
TRBV5-6 | AGGDRASNEQF
TRBV30 | AWSRQSNSPLH
TRBV6-6 | ASSYWERGYEQY
TRBV10-3 | AIGDSNEKLF
TRBV6-5 | ASSSQTESYGYT
TRBV9 | ASSAGQGRADTQY
TRBV27 | ASKGTGWYGSNQPQH
TRBV7-8 | ASSLGRISTEAF
TRBV4-1 | ASSQDSRGLKIFGYT
TRBV5-1 | ASSLNRENPGNTIY
TRBV19 | ATREGLAGGREQY
TRBV5-1 | ASSSRSGANVLT
TRBV19 | ASSWLLNTEAF
TRBV28 | ASRTGNTGELF
TRBV11-2 | ASSRLGQALSSEQY
TRBV5-1 | ASSLILAASTDTQY
TRBV5-1 | ASSLVTAGYEQY
TRBV5-5 | ASSPWTGVDQPQH
TRBV28 | ASSLLLEAF
TRBV15 | ATSRAIRGWGSNQPQH
TRBV5-1 | ASSEGARDTQY
TRBV28 | ASRGSGGTDEQY
TRBV5-1 | ASSLAIAVRINTGELF
TRBV2 | ASSDNGYNNQPQH
TRBV27 | ASYGARSMKQF
TRBV5-1 | ASSLAGGPDTQY
TRBV19 | ASLKQSTFLNTEAF
TRBV18 | ASSPDPGNHEQY
TRBV5-1 | ASSHGTGGGGNTIY
TRBV6-5 | ASSSAELNTEAF
TRBV5-6 | ASSPRQGAYSEQY